One and the same sample provided the 17 T cell receptor beta chains below, sequenced in a study of CD8+CD57+ T cells in acquired aplastic anemia. Genomic DNA constituted the template upon which TCR beta VDJ and CDR3 profiling was performed. MiXCR, run by TCRdb on the reads, gives a single entry per CDR3 protein. The repertoire has 100,000 to 150,000 distinct CDR3 sequences, roughly 50% of them found once; the top ten carry roughly 2.5%. The sample consisted of sorted CD4+, CD8+, or CD8+CD57+ T cells (not recorded which) from PBMCs. These receptors all stem from a human donor in good health, serving as a control.

Ten or more counts support this clonotype. The chain links TRBV6-1 to TRBJ1-2; a possible D gene is TRBD1 (6 bases). The V end was cut by 6 bases, the J end by 4 bases, with 24 bases between. This CDR3 is 17 amino acids long. The germline V gene encodes CDR1 MNHNS and CDR2 SASEGT. The CDR3 sequence: CASRLGTGTTGGYGYTF. The CDR3 DNA reads as TGTGCCAGCAGGCTAGGCACAGGGACCACCGGGGGCTATGGCTACACCTTC.

This clonotype was detected only a few times. This chain joins TRBV3-1 and TRBJ2-1, with 8 bases lining up with TRBD2. Germline V gene sequence: CDR1 LGHDT, CDR2 YNNKEL (reference sequence). This CDR3 is built from 15 residues. The V segment lost 4 bases and the J segment 0 bases; nucleotides outside the gene matches: 2. The DNA of the CDR3 is TGTGCCAGCAGCCGCGGGGGGCCCTCCTACAATGAGCAGTTCTTC. Translation: CASSRGGPSYNEQFF.

Concerning this clonotype: This may stem from a read error, because a much larger clone lies one nucleotide away. V and J are TRBV11-1 and TRBJ2-1, with 9 bases lining up with TRBD2. V shed 2 bases and J 5 bases; nucleotides not matched to a gene: 13. Per the germline V gene, CDR1 is SGHAT and CDR2 is FQDESV (reference sequence). CDR3 length equals 18 residues. The CDR3 sequence is CASSLPCRPGLANNEQFF. The CDR3 DNA reads as TGTGCCAGCAGCTTACCCTGCCGTCCGGGACTAGCCAACAATGAGCAGTTCTTC.

There are a few counts of this clonotype. With a much larger clone just one base away, this may be a read error. The rearrangement joins TRBV2 to TRBJ2-5, with D possibly matching TRBD2 (5 bases). CDR1 SNHLY and CDR2 FYNNEI come from the germline V gene. CDR3 length equals 15 residues. Here the CDR3 DNA reads TGTGCCAGCAGTTACTCGACCACTCGGGAAGAGGCCCAGTACTTC. This encodes CASSYSTTREEAQYF.

This chain connects TRBV2 to TRBJ1-1, with TRBD1 as a possible D gene (6 bases). Deletions cut 5 bases from V and 0 bases from J, with 10 bases between. The germline V gene encodes CDR1 SNHLY and CDR2 FYNNEI. The CDR3 spans 14 residues. The CDR3: CASSTDRLNTEAFF. The CDR3, as DNA: TGTGCCAGCAGTACTGACAGGTTGAACACTGAAGCTTTCTTT.

In this sample, this clonotype turned up many times. J is TRBJ1-1 and V is TRBV20-1; D uncertain. CDR3 length: 14 amino acids. Trimming removed 5 bases from V and 0 bases from J, with 13 bases in between. Germline V gene sequence: CDR1 DFQATT, CDR2 SNEGSKA (reference sequence). The CDR3 DNA sequence: TGCAGTGCTCCAGAGAAAATCATGAACACTGAAGCTTTCTTT. It is translated as CSAPEKIMNTEAFF.

The chain has TRBV10-3 and TRBJ2-5; D gene unclear. V was shortened by 6 bases and J by 1 base, with 12 bases between the two germline ends. The CDR3 runs to 14 residues. Germline CDR1 ENHRY, CDR2 SYGVKD. The CDR3 loop is CAIRAHGSQETQYF. Here the CDR3 DNA reads TGTGCCATCAGGGCCCATGGCTCCCAAGAGACCCAGTACTTC.

The chain links TRBV20-1 to TRBJ2-7; the match to TRBD1 covers 8 bases. This CDR3 contains 15 residues. Germline-derived CDR1 and CDR2 are DFQATT and SNEGSKA (reference sequence). The J segment lost 2 bases and the V segment lost 1 base, leaving 7 bases of the junction unmatched. In DNA form, the CDR3 reads TGCAGTGCTAGAGGGACAGGGTTTGGAGCCTACGAGCAGTACTTC. Protein product: CSARGTGFGAYEQYF.

About this clonotype itself: One end of the junction is discordant with germline, which a read error may explain. V and J are TRBV25-1 and TRBJ2-7; D call uncertain. Per germline, CDR1 MGHDK and CDR2 SYGVNS. CDR3 length: 15 residues. CDR3 sequence reads: CASGEYKVGSYEQYF. The CDR3 region has the DNA TGTGCCAGCGGTGAATACAAGGTTGGATCCTACGAGCAGTACTTC.

This clonotype was recorded a few times. The V call is TRBV4-2, the J call TRBJ2-2; D gene unclear. V was shortened by 0 bases and J by 6 bases, with 8 bases between the two germline ends. This CDR3 spans 14 amino acids. Germline V gene data show CDR1 as LGHNA and CDR2 as YNFKEQ. The CDR3 sequence is CASSQDYKAGELFF. The CDR3 nucleotides read TGTGCCAGCAGCCAAGACTATAAGGCCGGGGAGCTGTTTTTT.

At least ten counts were recorded for this clonotype. The chain combines TRBV19 with TRBJ1-2; the D gene is possibly TRBD1 (6 bases). Germline V gene sequence: CDR1 LNHDA, CDR2 SQIVND (reference sequence). This CDR3 is built from 16 residues. V lost 6 bases to trimming and J lost 2 bases, with 19 bases between them. The CDR3 DNA is TGTGCCAGTAGACGTGAAGGGGGAGGAAAAAACTATGGCTACACCTTC. The encoded protein is CASRREGGGKNYGYTF.

This clonotype was observed at least ten times. The chain is built from TRBV6-2 or TRBV6-3 and TRBJ2-3; 7 bases map to TRBD1. Germline CDR1 and CDR2: MNHEY and SVGEGT. After removal of 2 bases from V and 4 bases from J, the junction contained 12 bases not matched to a gene. The CDR3 spans 17 residues. The CDR3 here is CASSYVSQGVSSDTQYF. CDR3 in DNA: TGTGCCAGCAGTTACGTTTCTCAGGGGGTGAGTTCAGATACGCAGTATTTT.

The genes are TRBV7-6 and TRBJ2-1, with 9 bases matching TRBD2. This CDR3 has 16 residues. CDR1 and CDR2 from the germline V gene are SGHVS and FNYEAQ. V lost 4 bases, J lost 2 bases, and 6 bases stayed unmatched. The CDR3: CASSSTSGSTYNEQFF. The CDR3 nucleotides are TGTGCCAGCAGCTCAACTAGCGGGTCTACCTACAATGAGCAGTTCTTC.

This clonotype has at least ten counts. The gene calls are TRBV3-1 and TRBJ1-2, with 11 positions matching TRBD1. The length of the CDR3 is 16 residues. The V and J ends lost 0 bases and 8 bases, in that order; junction bases with no gene match: 8. Germline CDR1 reads LGHDT; CDR2 reads YNNKEL (reference sequence). The CDR3 spells CASSQDRTGGVRGYTF. The CDR3 nucleotides are TGTGCCAGCAGCCAAGACAGGACAGGGGGCGTGAGGGGCTACACCTTC.

This clonotype was found a few times. V gene TRBV19 combines with J gene TRBJ2-7; TRBD1 matches 11 bases. Germline V gives CDR1 LNHDA, CDR2 SQIVND (reference sequence). Trimming removed 3 bases from V and 4 bases from J; junction bases left unmatched: 8. CDR3 length: 16 residues. In DNA, the CDR3 is TGTGCCAGTAGTATCGCGCAGGGACAGGGGGTGTACGAGCAGTACTTC. It codes for CASSIAQGQGVYEQYF.

The sample holds many counts of this clonotype. The V gene is TRBV3-1, the J gene TRBJ2-3, with D possibly matching TRBD2 (6 bases). Per the germline V gene, CDR1 is LGHDT and CDR2 is YNNKEL (reference sequence). Trimming stripped 3 bases from V and 2 bases from J, with 9 bases between. CDR3 length: 14 residues. The chain's CDR3 is CASSHVDYTDTQYF. The CDR3 DNA is TGTGCCAGCAGCCATGTGGACTACACAGATACGCAGTATTTT.

This clonotype was counted many times. The rearrangement joins TRBV20-1 to TRBJ2-5, with 13 bases lining up with TRBD2. Unmatched junction bases numbered 5, after V lost 1 base and J lost 0 bases. From germline, CDR1 is DFQATT and CDR2 SNEGSKA (reference sequence). This CDR3 has 17 residues. The CDR3 here is CSARAGLAGAHQETQYF. The CDR3 DNA is TGCAGTGCTAGAGCTGGACTAGCGGGGGCCCACCAAGAGACCCAGTACTTC.